One and the same sample provided the 25 T cell receptor beta chains below, sequenced in a study of beta chain features in type 1 diabetes listed by TCRdb under 2018. The receptor library was made with the immunoSEQ multiplex PCR assay. The entire isolated RNA was reverse transcribed using the High Capacity cDNA Reverse Transcription Kit, and thus expressed TCRB transcripts were sequenced. In TCRdb, the immuneACCESS table is reduced to in-frame sequences with V and J assigned. These tables do not hold every clone; where another copy was compared, an unresolved V gene accounts for under half, and the others remain unexplained. For this sample the table gives around 150,000 clones, of which under 13% were detected only once. The top ten hold more than 0.4% of the sample. Points the paper makes about the study in general: Type 1 diabetes patients showed a moderate but significant shortening of TCRB CDR3 length in all four CD4+ subsets.

Antigens for these TCRs are unknown. Sequencing used central memory CD4+ T cells from blood. These receptors came from a man aged 25-45 years with type 1 diabetes.

This rearrangement joins TRBV7-8 to TRBJ2-1, with D possibly TRBD2 on 5 matching bases. From germline, CDR1 is SGHVS and CDR2 FQNEAQ. Trimming pared 0 bases from V and 5 bases from J, leaving 11 bases between. CDR3 length equals 15 residues. As DNA, the CDR3 is TGTGCCAGCAGCTTAGCGGGAGTTTGGAACAATGAGCAGTTCTTC. It encodes CASSLAGVWNNEQFF.

This clone has a handful of counts. The same CDR3 can be traced to other DNA sequences in this sample. V usage is TRBV27 and J usage is TRBJ1-2, with 7 bases that match TRBD1. The V gene's germline CDR1 is MNHEY and CDR2 SMNVEV (reference sequence). The CDR3 extends over 16 amino acids. The trim removed 0 bases at V and 2 bases at J, leaving 6 bases unmatched. Here the CDR3 reads CASSLSPTGQNYGYTF. CDR3 DNA: TGTGCCAGCAGTTTATCGCCCACGGGACAGAACTATGGCTACACCTTC.

There are a few counts of this clone. The V gene is TRBV28, the J gene TRBJ1-1; D call uncertain. Looked up from germline, CDR1 is MDHEN and CDR2 is SYDVKM. This CDR3 contains 13 residues. The V gene lost 2 bases and the J gene lost 0 bases, with 4 bases spanning the gap. The CDR3: CASSLLLNTEAFF. The CDR3 coding sequence is TGTGCCAGCAGTTTACTTTTGAACACTGAAGCTTTCTTT.

The chain is built from TRBV21-1 and TRBJ1-5; TRBD1 is the table's D call, not checked against the DNA. TRBV21-1 is deemed a pseudogene. This CDR3 contains 17 residues. CDR3 sequence reads: CASSKWVGSYRDEPQHF. DNA of the CDR3: TGTGCCAGCAGCAAGTGGGTGGGGTCATACAGGGATGAGCCCCAGCATTTT.

V is TRBV2 and J is TRBJ2-7, with a weak D call TRBD1 (6 bases). The CDR3 has 14 amino acids. Germline V gene sequence: CDR1 SNHLY, CDR2 FYNNEI. V lost 4 bases, J lost 2 bases, and 12 bases lay in between. Here the CDR3 reads CASSAGHTTYEQYF. The CDR3 DNA reads as TGTGCCAGCAGTGCGGGACACACGACCTACGAGCAGTACTTC.

In its sample, this clone was seen a few times. The chain has TRBV6-1 and TRBJ1-5; D gene ambiguous. This CDR3 is built from 14 residues. V gave up 3 bases and J gave up 2 bases, with 8 bases separating them. Germline lookup yields CDR1 MNHNS and CDR2 SASEGT. The CDR3 bases are TGTGCCAGCAGTGACTTCTCTGGCAATCAGCCCCAGCATTTT. Protein sequence: CASSDFSGNQPQHF.

The chain combines TRBV5-1 with TRBJ1-4; 7 bases are shared with TRBD1. The CDR3 runs 14 residues. The germline CDR1 and CDR2 sequences are SGHRS and YFSETQ. With V trimmed by 5 bases and J by 8 bases, 9 bases remained unmatched. This chain's CDR3 is CASRIGTEYEKLFF. Written as DNA, the CDR3 is TGCGCCAGCAGGATCGGGACAGAGTACGAAAAACTGTTTTTT.

This clone was observed a few times. The chain links TRBV28 to TRBJ1-1; 11 positions agree with TRBD1. The V gene end was trimmed by 4 bases and the J gene end by 5 bases; junction bases not matched to a gene: 6. The CDR3 spans 15 residues. Germline assignment: CDR1 MDHEN and CDR2 SYDVKM. CDR3 DNA: TGTGCCAGCAGTTATACCGGGACAGGGGGGACTGAAGCTTTCTTT. It codes for CASSYTGTGGTEAFF.

The J gene is TRBJ2-1, the V gene TRBV4-2, with D maybe TRBD1 (6 bases). The CDR3 runs 16 residues. Germline CDR1 and CDR2: LGHNA and YNFKEQ. V was clipped by 0 bases and J by 5 bases, with 14 bases between them. The CDR3 sequence is CASSQDDRKANNEQFF. In nucleotides, the CDR3 is TGTGCCAGCAGCCAAGATGACAGGAAGGCCAACAATGAGCAGTTCTTC.

The V gene is TRBV4-3, the J gene TRBJ2-1; 7 nucleotides match TRBD2. CDR3 length equals 15 residues. Per the germline V gene, CDR1 is LGHNA and CDR2 is YSLEER. Trimming took 0 bases from V and 10 from J; bases not matched to a gene: 9. The CDR3 DNA follows: TGCGCCAGCAGCCAAGATGTGAGTATGGGACTAGAGCAGTTCTTC. Protein sequence: CASSQDVSMGLEQFF.

The chain links TRBV28 to TRBJ1-1; 7 bases line up with TRBD1. This CDR3 contains 12 residues. Germline CDR1 and CDR2: MDHEN and SYDVKM. V lost 5 bases and J lost 12; bases outside the gene matches: 9. Written as DNA, the CDR3 is TGTGCCAGCAGTCAATCCGGGACAGTGCCTTTCTTT. As protein: CASSQSGTVPFF.

This clone has only a few counts. The chain employs TRBV6-5 and TRBJ1-2, with D maybe TRBD1 (5 bases). Per germline, CDR1 MNHEY and CDR2 SVGAGI. V dropped 7 bases and J dropped 0 bases, with 6 bases sitting between them. This CDR3 has 12 residues. The CDR3 protein is CASTDTNYGYTF. The CDR3 DNA is TGTGCCAGCACGGACACTAACTATGGCTACACCTTC.

In this sample, this clone turned up a few times. The rearrangement links TRBV9 to TRBJ1-5; D may be TRBD1 (5 bases). The CDR3 covers 14 residues. Germline values: CDR1 SGDLS, CDR2 YYNGEE. V gave up 0 bases and J gave up 7 bases, with 11 bases separating them. CDR3 region: CASSVAPGGQPQHF. The CDR3 DNA sequence: TGTGCCAGCAGCGTAGCCCCGGGGGGGCAGCCCCAGCATTTT.

The chain is built from TRBV2 and TRBJ2-1; 8 bases align to TRBD2. The CDR3 runs 12 residues. The ends lost 4 bases at V and 14 bases at J; junction bases unmatched: 7. Germline V gene sequence: CDR1 SNHLY, CDR2 FYNNEI. In nucleotides, the CDR3 is TGTGCCAGCAGTGCCCAGCGGGAGATGGAGTTCTTC. Amino acids: CASSAQREMEFF.

The chain couples TRBV4-2 to TRBJ2-3; D might be TRBD2 (6 bases). The CDR3 length is 15 residues. CDR1 is LGHNA and CDR2 is YNFKEQ in the germline V gene. The V and J ends lost 4 bases and 4 bases respectively, with 15 bases between them. The CDR3 coding sequence is TGTGCCAGCAGCCTCAACCCGGGAGTCGCAGATACGCAGTATTTT. Amino acids: CASSLNPGVADTQYF.

V usage is TRBV7-8 and J usage is TRBJ2-3; D gene uncertain. The germline V and J ends were trimmed by 2 bases and 0 bases, with 15 bases remaining between them. The CDR3 extends over 17 amino acids. The germline CDR1 and CDR2 sequences are SGHVS and FQNEAQ. CDR3 DNA sequence: TGTGCCAGCAGCTTACCTCGACTCCGAGAAAGCACAGATACGCAGTATTTT. Translating gives CASSLPRLRESTDTQYF. The whole variable domain, remainder taken from reference TRBV7-8 and TRBJ2-3, is GAGVSQSPRYKVAKRGQDVALRCDPISGHVSLFWYQQALGQGPEFLTYFQNEAQLDKSGLPSDRFFAERPEGSVSTLKIQRTQQEDSAVYLCASSLPRLRESTDTQYFGPGTRLTVL.

The chain carries TRBV9 and TRBJ1-5, with D perhaps TRBD1 (6 bases). This CDR3 comprises 14 residues. Germline CDR1 reads SGDLS; CDR2 reads YYNGEE. V lost 0 bases, J lost 4 bases, and 8 bases lay in between. The CDR3 here is CASSVGTANQPQHF. The CDR3 bases are TGTGCCAGCAGCGTAGGGACAGCTAATCAGCCCCAGCATTTT.

The V and J genes are TRBV28 and TRBJ2-1; a weak D match, TRBD2 (6 bases). This CDR3 comprises 14 residues. V was pared by 5 bases and J by 4 bases, with 12 bases between. Germline CDR1 and CDR2: MDHEN and SYDVKM. CDR3 protein: CASSGRDLYNEQFF. The DNA for the CDR3 is TGTGCCAGCAGTGGCCGGGACTTGTACAATGAGCAGTTCTTC.

The genes are TRBV5-6 and TRBJ2-6; 8 bases are a match to TRBD2. In germline, CDR1 is SGHDT, CDR2 YYEEEE. The CDR3 contains 16 residues. J lost 4 bases, V lost 4 bases, and 7 bases had no gene match. Written as DNA, the CDR3 is TGTGCCAGCAGCCCGGGGGGGGCGCCCGGGGCCAACGTCCTGACTTTC. Its protein product is CASSPGGAPGANVLTF.

V and J are TRBV9 and TRBJ2-5; TRBD1 is a possible D gene (6 bases). This CDR3 contains 14 residues. V gave up 3 bases and J gave up 5 bases, with 14 bases separating them. Germline V gene lookup returns CDR1 SGDLS and CDR2 YYNGEE. Written as DNA, the CDR3 is TGTGCCAGCAGCGCCCGACAGGAAGGGGAGACCCAGTACTTC. Protein: CASSARQEGETQYF.

This chain links TRBV11-3 with TRBJ2-3, with D perhaps TRBD1 (6 bases). Looked up from germline, CDR1 is SGHNT and CDR2 is YENEEA. The CDR3 runs 12 residues. Between the trimmed V and J ends, which lost 5 bases and 7 bases, there was a span of 10 bases. CDR3 sequence reads: CASSEQGNTQYF. The CDR3 DNA is TGTGCCAGCAGCGAACAGGGAAATACGCAGTATTTT.

Many counts were recorded for this clone. The J gene is TRBJ2-7, the V gene TRBV29-1; D might be TRBD2 (6 bases). This CDR3 comprises 16 residues. Germline CDR1 SQVTM, CDR2 ANQGSEA. Trimming pared 4 bases from V and 0 bases from J, leaving 19 bases between. Here the CDR3 DNA reads TGCAGCGTTGGATCGGATAGGGACTTTGCCTCCTACGAGCAGTACTTC. Translated, it gives CSVGSDRDFASYEQYF.

This rearrangement joins TRBV5-4 to TRBJ2-4; a weak D match, TRBD1 (5 bases). The CDR3 has 15 residues. The V gene lost 0 bases and the J gene lost 1 base, with 8 bases spanning the gap. From germline, CDR1 is SGHNT and CDR2 YYREEE (reference sequence). This CDR3 is CASSLGGLAKNIQYF. The CDR3 DNA reads TGTGCCAGCAGCTTGGGGGGCTTGGCCAAAAACATTCAGTACTTC.

Many counts were recorded for this clone. The chain carries TRBV28 and TRBJ2-7, with a tentative D call TRBD2 (6 bases). The V and J ends lost 4 bases and 3 bases respectively, with 16 bases between them. CDR1 is MDHEN, CDR2 SYDVKM, per germline. This CDR3 spans 15 amino acids. CDR3 DNA: TGTGCCAGCAGTTCCTCCGGGACTCCCATCTACGAGCAGTACTTC. This encodes CASSSSGTPIYEQYF.

Here the CDR3 DNA reads TGCGCCAGCAGCTTGGTTGCGGACTCTGCCTACGAGCAGTACTTC. Its translation is CASSLVADSAYEQYF. This chain uses TRBV5-1 with TRBJ2-7; TRBD2 is a possible D gene (5 bases). The germline V gene has CDR1 SGHRS and CDR2 YFSETQ. The CDR3 loop spans 15 amino acids. Trimming left V 0 bases short and J 2 bases short, with 12 bases between.